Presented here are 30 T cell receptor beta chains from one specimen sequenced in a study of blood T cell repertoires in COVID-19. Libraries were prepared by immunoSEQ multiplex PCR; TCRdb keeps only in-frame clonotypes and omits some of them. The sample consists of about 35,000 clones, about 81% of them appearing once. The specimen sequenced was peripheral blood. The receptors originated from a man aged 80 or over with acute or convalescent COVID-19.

The CDR3 DNA is TGTGCCAGTAGTATAGATCCCCCTAGCGGGAGCTTTCTAGCCAAAAACATTCAGTACTTC. Translation gives CASSIDPPSGSFLAKNIQYF. This rearrangement joins TRBV19 to TRBJ2-4; 10 bases are shared with TRBD2. Trimming removed 0 bases from V and 0 bases from J; junction bases left unmatched: 11. Germline V gives CDR1 LNHDA, CDR2 SQIVND (reference sequence). The CDR3 contains 20 residues. The entire variable domain, with the rest obtained from reference TRBV19 and TRBJ2-4, is as follows: DGGITQSPKYLFRKEGQNVTLSCEQNLNHDAMYWYRQDPGQGLRLIYYSQIVNDFQKGDIAEGYSVSREKKESFPLTVTSAQKNPTAFYLCASSIDPPSGSFLAKNIQYFGAGTRLSVL.

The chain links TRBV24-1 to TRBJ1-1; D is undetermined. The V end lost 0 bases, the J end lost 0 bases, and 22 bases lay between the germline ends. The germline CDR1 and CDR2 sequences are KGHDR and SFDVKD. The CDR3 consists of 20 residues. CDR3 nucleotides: TGTGCCACCAGTGATTTGCACTCCCCTCGAATAACAGCCATGAACACTGAAGCTTTCTTT. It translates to CATSDLHSPRITAMNTEAFF.

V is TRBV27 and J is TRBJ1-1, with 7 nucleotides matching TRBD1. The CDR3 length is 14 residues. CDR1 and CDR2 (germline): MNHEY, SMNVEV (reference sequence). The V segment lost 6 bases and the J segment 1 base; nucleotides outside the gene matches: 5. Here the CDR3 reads CASRSNRGNTEAFF. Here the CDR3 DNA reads TGTGCCAGCAGATCTAACAGGGGGAACACTGAAGCTTTCTTT.

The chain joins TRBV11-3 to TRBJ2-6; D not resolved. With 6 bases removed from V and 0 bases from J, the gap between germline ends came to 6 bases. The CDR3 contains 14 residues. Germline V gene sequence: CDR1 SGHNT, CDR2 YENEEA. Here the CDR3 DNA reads TGTGCCAGCAGTCGTAACTCTGGGGCCAACGTCCTGACTTTC. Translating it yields CASSRNSGANVLTF. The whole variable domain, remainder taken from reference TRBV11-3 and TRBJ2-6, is EAGVVQSPRYKIIEKKQPVAFWCNPISGHNTLYWYLQNLGQGPELLIRYENEEAVDDSQLPKDRFSAERLKGVDSTLKIQPAELGDSAVYLCASSRNSGANVLTFGAGSRLTVL.

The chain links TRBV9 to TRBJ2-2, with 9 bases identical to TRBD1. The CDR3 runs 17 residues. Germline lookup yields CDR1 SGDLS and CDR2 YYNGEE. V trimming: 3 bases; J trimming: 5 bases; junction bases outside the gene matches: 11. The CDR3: CASSGQQGARGTGELFF. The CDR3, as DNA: TGTGCCAGCAGCGGACAACAGGGGGCAAGGGGGACCGGGGAGCTGTTTTTT.

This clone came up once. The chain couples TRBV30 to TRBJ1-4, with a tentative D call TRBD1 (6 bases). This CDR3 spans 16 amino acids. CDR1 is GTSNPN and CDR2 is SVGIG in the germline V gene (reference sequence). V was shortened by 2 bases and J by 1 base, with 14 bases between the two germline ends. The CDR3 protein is CAWSYTGSGTNEKLFF. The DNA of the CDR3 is TGTGCCTGGAGTTATACAGGGTCAGGAACTAATGAAAAACTGTTTTTT.

CDR3 in amino acids: CATSRDSGDTQYF. CDR3 sequence (DNA): TGTGCCACCAGCAGAGATAGCGGGGATACGCAGTATTTT. The chain has TRBV15 and TRBJ2-3; 7 nucleotides line up with TRBD2. CDR3 length equals 13 residues. V dropped 0 bases and J dropped 6; count of bases not matched to a gene: 0. Looked up from germline, CDR1 is LNHNV and CDR2 is YYDKDF (reference sequence).

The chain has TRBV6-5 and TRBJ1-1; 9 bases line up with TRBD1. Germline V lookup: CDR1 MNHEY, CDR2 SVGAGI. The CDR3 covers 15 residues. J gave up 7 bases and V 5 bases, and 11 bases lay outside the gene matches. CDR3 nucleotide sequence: TGTGCCAGCAGTCTCTCCGGGACAGGGAGTAGTGAAGCTTTCTTT. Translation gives CASSLSGTGSSEAFF.

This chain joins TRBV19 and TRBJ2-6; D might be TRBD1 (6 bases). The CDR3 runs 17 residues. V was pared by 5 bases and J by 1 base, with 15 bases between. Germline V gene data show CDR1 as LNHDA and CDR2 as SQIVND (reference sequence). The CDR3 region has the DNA TGTGCCAGTAGTCTCCGGGACACGAGATCTGGGGCCAACGTCCTGACTTTC. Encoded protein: CASSLRDTRSGANVLTF.

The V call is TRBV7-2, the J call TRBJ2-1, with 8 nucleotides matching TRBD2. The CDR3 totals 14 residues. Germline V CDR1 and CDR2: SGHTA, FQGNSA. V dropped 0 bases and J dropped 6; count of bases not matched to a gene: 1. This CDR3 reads CASSLAGGVNEQFF. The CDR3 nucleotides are TGTGCCAGCAGCTTAGCCGGGGGGGTCAATGAGCAGTTCTTC.

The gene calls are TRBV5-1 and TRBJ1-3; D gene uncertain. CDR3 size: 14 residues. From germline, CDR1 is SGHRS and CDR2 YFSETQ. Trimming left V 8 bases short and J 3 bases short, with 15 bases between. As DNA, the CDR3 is TGCGCCAGTCGAGACCAGACTGTTGGAAACACCATATATTTT. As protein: CASRDQTVGNTIYF. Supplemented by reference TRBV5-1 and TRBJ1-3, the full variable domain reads KAGVTQTPRYLIKTRGQQVTLSCSPISGHRSVSWYQQTPGQGLQFLFEYFSETQRNKGNFPGRFSGRQFSNSRSEMNVSTLELGDSALYLCASRDQTVGNTIYFGEGSWLTVV.

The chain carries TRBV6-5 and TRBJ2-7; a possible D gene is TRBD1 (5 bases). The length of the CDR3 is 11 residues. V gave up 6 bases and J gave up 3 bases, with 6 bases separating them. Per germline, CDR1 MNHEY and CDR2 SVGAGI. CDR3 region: CASRQVYEQYF. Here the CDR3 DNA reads TGTGCCAGCAGACAGGTCTACGAGCAGTACTTC.

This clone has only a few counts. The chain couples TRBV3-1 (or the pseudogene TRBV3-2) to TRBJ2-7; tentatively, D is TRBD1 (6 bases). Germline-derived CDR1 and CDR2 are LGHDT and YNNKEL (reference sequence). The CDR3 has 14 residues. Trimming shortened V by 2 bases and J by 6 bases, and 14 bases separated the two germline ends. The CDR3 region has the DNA TGTGCCAGCAGCCAACAGGGGAACGTACGCGAGCAGTACTTC. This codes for CASSQQGNVREQYF.

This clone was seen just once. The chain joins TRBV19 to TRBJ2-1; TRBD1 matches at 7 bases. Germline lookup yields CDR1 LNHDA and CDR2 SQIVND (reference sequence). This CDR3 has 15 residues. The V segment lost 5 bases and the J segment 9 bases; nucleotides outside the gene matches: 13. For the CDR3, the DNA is TGTGCCAGTAGTTCCTCGAACCGGGACAGTTCTGAGCAGTTCTTC. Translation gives CASSSSNRDSSEQFF.

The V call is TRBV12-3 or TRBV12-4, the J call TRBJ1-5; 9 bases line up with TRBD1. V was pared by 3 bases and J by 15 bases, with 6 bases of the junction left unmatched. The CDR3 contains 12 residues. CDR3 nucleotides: TGTGCCAGCAGTTTGGGGGACAGGGAGCGGCATTTT. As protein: CASSLGDRERHF.

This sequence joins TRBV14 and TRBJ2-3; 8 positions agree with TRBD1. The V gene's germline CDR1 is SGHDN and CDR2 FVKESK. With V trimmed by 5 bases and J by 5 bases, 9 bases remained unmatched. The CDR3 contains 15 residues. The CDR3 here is CASSTQGAAGDTQYF. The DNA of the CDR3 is TGTGCCAGCAGCACCCAGGGGGCAGCGGGAGATACGCAGTATTTT. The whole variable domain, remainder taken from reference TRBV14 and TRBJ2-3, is EAGVTQFPSHSVIEKGQTVTLRCDPISGHDNLYWYRRVMGKEIKFLLHFVKESKQDESGMPNNRFLAERTGGTYSTLKVQPAELEDSGVYFCASSTQGAAGDTQYFGPGTRLTVL.

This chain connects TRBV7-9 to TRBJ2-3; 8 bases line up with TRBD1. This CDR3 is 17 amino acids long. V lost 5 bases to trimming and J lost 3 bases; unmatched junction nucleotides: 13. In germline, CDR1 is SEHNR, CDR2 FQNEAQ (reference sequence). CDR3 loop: CASSPKMDRAFTDTQYF. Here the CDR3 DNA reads TGTGCCAGCAGCCCCAAGATGGACAGGGCCTTTACAGATACGCAGTATTTT.

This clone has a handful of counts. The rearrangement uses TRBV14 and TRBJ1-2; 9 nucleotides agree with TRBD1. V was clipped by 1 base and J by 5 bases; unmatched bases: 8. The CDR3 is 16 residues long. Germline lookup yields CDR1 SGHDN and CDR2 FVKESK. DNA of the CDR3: TGTGCCAGCAGCCAAGTAGGACAGGGGCCCCAATATGGCTACACCTTC. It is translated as CASSQVGQGPQYGYTF.

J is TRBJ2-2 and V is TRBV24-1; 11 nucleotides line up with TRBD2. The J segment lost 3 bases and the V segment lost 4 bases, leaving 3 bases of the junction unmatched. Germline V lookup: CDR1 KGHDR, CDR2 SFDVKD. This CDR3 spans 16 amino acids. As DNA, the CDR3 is TGTGCCACCAGTGACCCGACTAGCGGGGACACCGGGGAGCTGTTTTTT. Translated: CATSDPTSGDTGELFF.

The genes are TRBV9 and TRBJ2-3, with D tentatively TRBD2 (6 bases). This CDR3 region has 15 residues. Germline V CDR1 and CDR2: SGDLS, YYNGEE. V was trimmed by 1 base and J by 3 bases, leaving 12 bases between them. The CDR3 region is CASSVTASETDTQYF. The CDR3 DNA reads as TGTGCCAGCAGCGTAACGGCTAGCGAAACAGATACGCAGTATTTT.

CDR3 nucleotides: TGCGCCAGCAGCCCTTCGGGACAAGAGACCCAGTACTTC. Its protein product is CASSPSGQETQYF. The chain is built from TRBV4-1 and TRBJ2-5; perhaps TRBD2 as D (5 bases). Germline lookup yields CDR1 MGHRA and CDR2 YSYEKL. Deletions cut 4 bases from V and 2 bases from J, with 8 bases between. The CDR3 runs 13 residues.

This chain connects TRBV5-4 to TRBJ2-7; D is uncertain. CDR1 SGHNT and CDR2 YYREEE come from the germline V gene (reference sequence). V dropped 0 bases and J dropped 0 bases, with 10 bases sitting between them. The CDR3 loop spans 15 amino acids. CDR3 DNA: TGTGCCAGCAGCTTGGGTCCTATGAGCTCCTACGAGCAGTACTTC. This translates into CASSLGPMSSYEQYF.

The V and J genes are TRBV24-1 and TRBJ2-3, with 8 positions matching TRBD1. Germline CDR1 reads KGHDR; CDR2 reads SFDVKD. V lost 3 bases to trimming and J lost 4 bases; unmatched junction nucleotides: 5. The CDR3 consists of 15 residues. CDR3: CATSDPGQGSDTQYF. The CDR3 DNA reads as TGTGCCACCAGTGATCCCGGACAGGGATCAGATACGCAGTATTTT.

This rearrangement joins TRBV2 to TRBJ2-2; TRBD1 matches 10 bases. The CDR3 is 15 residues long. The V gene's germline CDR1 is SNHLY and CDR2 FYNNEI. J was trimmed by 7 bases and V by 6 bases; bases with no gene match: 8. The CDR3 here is CASRGQGLMGGELFF. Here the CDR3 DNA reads TGTGCCAGCAGGGGACAGGGGTTGATGGGCGGGGAGCTGTTTTTT.

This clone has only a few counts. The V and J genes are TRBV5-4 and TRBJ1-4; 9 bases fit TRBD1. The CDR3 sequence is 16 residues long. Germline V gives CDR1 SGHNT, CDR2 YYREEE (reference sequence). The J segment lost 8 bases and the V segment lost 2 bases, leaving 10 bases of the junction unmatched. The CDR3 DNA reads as TGTGCCAGCAGCTTTTCACGGGGACAGGGCCGGGAAAAACTGTTTTTT. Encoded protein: CASSFSRGQGREKLFF.

The CDR3 coding sequence is TGTGCCAGCAGCTTGGCCTTTGAGCAGGTGAGCAATCAGCCCCAGCATTTT. Its protein product is CASSLAFEQVSNQPQHF. V is TRBV5-6 and J is TRBJ1-5, with unresolved D. The germline gives CDR1 SGHDT, CDR2 YYEEEE. Trimming shortened V by 0 bases and J by 1 base, and 14 bases separated the two germline ends. This CDR3 is 17 amino acids long.

As DNA, the CDR3 is TGTGCCAGCAGCTTAGGCGGTTGGTGGCGGAACACTGAAGCTTTCTTT. Translating it yields CASSLGGWWRNTEAFF. The V and J genes are TRBV11-2 and TRBJ1-1; D unresolved. V was clipped by 1 base and J by 1 base, with 13 bases between them. Per the germline V gene, CDR1 is SGHAT and CDR2 is FQNNGV. CDR3 length: 16 residues.

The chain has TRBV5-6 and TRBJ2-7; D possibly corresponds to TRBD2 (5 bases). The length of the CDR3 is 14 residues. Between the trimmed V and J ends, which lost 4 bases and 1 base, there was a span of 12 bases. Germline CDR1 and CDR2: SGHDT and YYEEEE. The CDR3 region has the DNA TGTGCCAGCAGCCTAAGGACTGTTTCCTACGAGCAGTACTTC. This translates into CASSLRTVSYEQYF.

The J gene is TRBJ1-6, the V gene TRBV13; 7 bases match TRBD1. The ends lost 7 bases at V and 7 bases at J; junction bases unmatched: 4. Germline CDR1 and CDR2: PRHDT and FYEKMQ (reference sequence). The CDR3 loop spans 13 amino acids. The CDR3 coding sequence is TGTGCCAGCACGGGGACAGCGAATTCACCCCTCCACTTT. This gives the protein CASTGTANSPLHF.

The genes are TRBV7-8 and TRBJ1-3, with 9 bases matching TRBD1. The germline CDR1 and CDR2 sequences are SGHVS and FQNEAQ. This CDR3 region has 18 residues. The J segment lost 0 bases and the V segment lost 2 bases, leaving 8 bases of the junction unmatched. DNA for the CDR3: TGTGCCAGCAGCTTATTGGCGACAGGGGGGAACTCTGGAAACACCATATATTTT. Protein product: CASSLLATGGNSGNTIYF.